The clone carrying this T cell receptor beta chain was seen a few times. The sample is drawn from a study of T cells of healthy individuals. MiXCR was run by TCRdb on the 5' RACE reads, yielding one entry per CDR3 protein. This sample has 90,000 to 100,000 distinct CDR3 sequences, with roughly a sixth found just once. The junction had 15 bases not matched to a gene; V was cut back by 5 bases and J by 0 bases. This CDR3 has 17 amino acids. Germline V gene sequence: CDR1 DFQATT, CDR2 SNEGSKA (reference sequence). This sequence was found in a human donor in good health. The V gene is TRBV20-1, the J gene TRBJ1-1, with TRBD1 identical over 7 bases. CDR3 nucleotides: TGCAGTGCTGGCTGGACAGGCTGGAGGGACATGAACACTGAAGCTTTCTTT. As protein: CSAGWTGWRDMNTEAFF.